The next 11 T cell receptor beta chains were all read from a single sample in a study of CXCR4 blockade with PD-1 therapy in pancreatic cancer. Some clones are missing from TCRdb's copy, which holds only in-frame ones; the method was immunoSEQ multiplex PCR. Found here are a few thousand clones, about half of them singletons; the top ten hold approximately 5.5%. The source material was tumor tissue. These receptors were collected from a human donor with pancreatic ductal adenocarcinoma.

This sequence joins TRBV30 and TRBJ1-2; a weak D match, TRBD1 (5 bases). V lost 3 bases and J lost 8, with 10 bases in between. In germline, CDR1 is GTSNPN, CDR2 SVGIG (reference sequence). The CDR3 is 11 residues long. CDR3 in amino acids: CAWRRGGGYTF. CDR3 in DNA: TGTGCCTGGAGAAGGGGTGGAGGCTACACCTTC.

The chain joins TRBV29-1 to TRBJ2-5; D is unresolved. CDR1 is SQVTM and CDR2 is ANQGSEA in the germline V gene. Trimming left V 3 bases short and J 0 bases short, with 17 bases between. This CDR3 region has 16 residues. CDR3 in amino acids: CSVETIQTWYQETQYF. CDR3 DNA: TGCAGCGTTGAGACCATCCAGACGTGGTACCAAGAGACCCAGTACTTC.

CDR3 nucleotide sequence: TGTGCCAGCAGCCAAGGACAGGGATTCAATGAAAAACTGTTTTTT. The encoded protein is CASSQGQGFNEKLFF. The chain has TRBV14 and TRBJ1-4; 7 bases line up with TRBD1. J was trimmed by 5 bases and V by 1 base; bases with no gene match: 4. The CDR3 consists of 15 residues. Per germline, CDR1 SGHDN and CDR2 FVKESK.

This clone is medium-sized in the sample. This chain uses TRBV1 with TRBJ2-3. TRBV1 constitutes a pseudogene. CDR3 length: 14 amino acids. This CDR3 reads CASSRGDLTDTQYF. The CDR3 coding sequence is TGCGCCAGCAGCCGAGGGGACCTCACAGATACGCAGTATTTT.

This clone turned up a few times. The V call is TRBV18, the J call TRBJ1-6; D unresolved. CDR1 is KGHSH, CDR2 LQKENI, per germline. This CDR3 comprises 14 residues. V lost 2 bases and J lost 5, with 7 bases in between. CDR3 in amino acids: CASSPRQHNSPLHF. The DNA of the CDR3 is TGTGCCAGCTCACCAAGGCAGCATAATTCACCCCTCCACTTT.

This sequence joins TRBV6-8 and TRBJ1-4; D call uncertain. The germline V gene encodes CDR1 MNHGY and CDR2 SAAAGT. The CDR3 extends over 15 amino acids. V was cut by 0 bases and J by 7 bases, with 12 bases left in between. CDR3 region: CASSYSGTVREKLFF. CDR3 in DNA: TGTGCCAGCAGTTACTCGGGCACCGTCCGTGAAAAACTGTTTTTT.

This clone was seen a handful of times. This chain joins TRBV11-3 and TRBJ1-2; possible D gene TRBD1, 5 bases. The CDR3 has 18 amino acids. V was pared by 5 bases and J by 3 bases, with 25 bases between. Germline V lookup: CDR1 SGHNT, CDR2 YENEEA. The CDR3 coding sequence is TGTGCCAGCAGCCAACAACGGGACCCCTACGGCTCTTACTATGGCTACACCTTC. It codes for CASSQQRDPYGSYYGYTF.

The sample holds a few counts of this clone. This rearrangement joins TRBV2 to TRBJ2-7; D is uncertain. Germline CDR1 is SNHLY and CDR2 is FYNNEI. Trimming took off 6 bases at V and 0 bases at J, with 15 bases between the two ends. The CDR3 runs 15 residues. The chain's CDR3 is CASRRMASGSYEQYF. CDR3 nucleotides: TGTGCCAGCAGGAGGATGGCATCTGGCTCCTACGAGCAGTACTTC.

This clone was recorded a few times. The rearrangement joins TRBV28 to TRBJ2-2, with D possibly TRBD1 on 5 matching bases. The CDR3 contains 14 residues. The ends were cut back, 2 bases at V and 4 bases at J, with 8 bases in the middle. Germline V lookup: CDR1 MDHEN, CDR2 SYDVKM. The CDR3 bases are TGTGCCAGCAGTTTAGGGGCAGCCACCGGGGAGCTGTTTTTT. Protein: CASSLGAATGELFF.

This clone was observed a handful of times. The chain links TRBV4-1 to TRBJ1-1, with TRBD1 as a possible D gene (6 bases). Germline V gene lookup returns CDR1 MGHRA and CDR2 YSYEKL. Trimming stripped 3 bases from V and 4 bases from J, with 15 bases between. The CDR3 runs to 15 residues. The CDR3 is CASSHPDRLSTEAFF. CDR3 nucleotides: TGCGCCAGCAGCCACCCTGACAGGCTCTCCACTGAAGCTTTCTTT.

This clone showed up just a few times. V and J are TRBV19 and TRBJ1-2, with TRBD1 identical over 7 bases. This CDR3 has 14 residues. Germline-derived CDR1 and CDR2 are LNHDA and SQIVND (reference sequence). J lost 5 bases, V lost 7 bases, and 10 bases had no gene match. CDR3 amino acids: CASIPGQRVYGYTF. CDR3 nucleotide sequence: TGTGCCAGTATCCCGGGACAGCGGGTTTATGGCTACACCTTC.